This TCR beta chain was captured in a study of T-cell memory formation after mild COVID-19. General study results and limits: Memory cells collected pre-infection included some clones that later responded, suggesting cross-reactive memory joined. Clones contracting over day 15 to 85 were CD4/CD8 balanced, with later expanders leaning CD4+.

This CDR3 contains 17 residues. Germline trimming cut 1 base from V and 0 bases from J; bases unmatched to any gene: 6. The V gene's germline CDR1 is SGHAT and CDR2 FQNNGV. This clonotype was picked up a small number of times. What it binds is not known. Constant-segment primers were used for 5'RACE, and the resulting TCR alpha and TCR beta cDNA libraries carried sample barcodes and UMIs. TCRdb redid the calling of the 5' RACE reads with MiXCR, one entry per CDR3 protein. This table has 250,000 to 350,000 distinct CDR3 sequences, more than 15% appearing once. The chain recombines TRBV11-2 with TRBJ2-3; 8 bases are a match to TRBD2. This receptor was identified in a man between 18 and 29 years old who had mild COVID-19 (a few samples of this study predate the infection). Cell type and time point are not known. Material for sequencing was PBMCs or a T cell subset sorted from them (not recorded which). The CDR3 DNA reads TGTGCCAGCAGCTTAGTGGAGCGGGGGACTAGCACAGATACGCAGTATTTT. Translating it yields CASSLVERGTSTDTQYF.